Listed below are T cell receptor beta chains from one sample, sequenced in a study of shared clonotypes between healthy human individuals. Only in-frame clones appear in the TCRdb table, and some are missing; sequencing was by immunoSEQ multiplex PCR. The sample includes over a million clones, approximately 98.5% of them seen just once. The sequenced material came from naive CD4+ T cells sorted from blood. The receptors were gathered from a man aged 30 to 45 in good health. The CDR3 runs from the conserved cysteine through the conserved F or W. A D gene is named only where the DNA matches it firmly. Size is omitted from some rows. Given values are once, few, many or a class for expanded clones.

d_call	v_call	j_call	clone_size	cdr3_aa	cdr3_nt
.	TRBV5-1	TRBJ2-3	.	CASREGRWHTDTQYF	TGCGCCAGCAGGGAGGGCCGATGGCACACAGATACGCAGTATTTT
.	TRBV5-1	TRBJ2-3	.	CASTPWGGVGIGADTQYF	TGCGCCAGCACCCCTTGGGGTGGTGTGGGAATTGGGGCAGATACGCAGTATTTT
TRBD2	TRBV5-4	TRBJ2-7	.	CASSVSGTPYEQYF	TGTGCCAGCAGCGTTAGCGGGACCCCCTACGAGCAGTACTTC
.	TRBV7-9	TRBJ2-7	.	CASRGHEQYF	TGTGCCAGCAGGGGACACGAGCAGTACTTC
.	TRBV7-3	TRBJ1-2	.	CASSLFGDKGSYGYTF	TGTGCCAGCAGCTTATTTGGGGACAAGGGATCCTATGGCTACACCTTC
TRBD2	TRBV11-2	TRBJ2-1	.	CATSLRTSYNEQFF	TGTGCCACCTCCTTAAGGACTAGCTACAATGAGCAGTTCTTC
TRBD1	TRBV5-1	TRBJ2-7	.	CASSLGTGDSYEQYF	TGCGCCAGCAGCTTGGGGACAGGGGATTCCTACGAGCAGTACTTC
TRBD2	TRBV18	TRBJ2-1	.	CASSKTREDNEQFF	TGTGCCAGCTCAAAAACGCGGGAGGACAATGAGCAGTTCTTC
.	TRBV28	TRBJ2-1	.	CASSFRQSSYNEQFF	TGTGCCAGCAGTTTTCGTCAGAGCTCCTACAATGAGCAGTTCTTC
.	TRBV9	TRBJ2-1	once	CASSVAGGSYNEQFF	TGTGCCAGCAGCGTAGCGGGTGGCTCCTACAATGAGCAGTTCTTC
.	TRBV28	TRBJ1-1	once	CASTVNTEAFF	TGTGCCAGCACAGTAAACACTGAAGCTTTCTTT
.	TRBV18	TRBJ2-7	once	CASSHTDGYEQYF	TGTGCCAGCTCCCACACCGACGGCTACGAGCAGTACTTC
.	TRBV7-9	TRBJ2-5	.	CAWNLRETQYF	TGTGCCTGGAACCTACGGGAGACCCAGTACTTC
.	TRBV18	TRBJ2-7	.	CASSPGYPYEQYF	TGTGCCAGCTCACCAGGGTACCCCTACGAGCAGTACTTC
.	TRBV7-2	TRBJ1-2	.	CASSLGGLYGYTF	TGTGCCAGCAGCTTAGGGGGCCTCTATGGCTACACCTTC